The source of this T cell receptor beta chain is a study of cytomegalovirus exposure and HLA in healthy donors (dated by TCRdb to between 2016 and 2019). Describing the broader study: In an earlier analysis of 450 to 750 of the donors, approximately 260 Gb of sequence data and 90 million to 130 million unique TCR beta sequences from about 179 million T cells were reported. About 320 gigabases of sequencing data and roughly 90 million unique TCR sequences were included in an early release covering 550 to 800 HLA-typed donors. The genetic ancestry cluster associated with self-reported Caucasian donors included roughly 84% of the roughly 410 genotyped donors. The study aimed to test whether cataloging public T cell receptors could reveal signatures of past pathogen exposure. The T cell repertoires of roughly 660 subjects were profiled by immunosequencing and related to cytomegalovirus serostatus. Besides the first cohort of roughly 640 subjects, a separate validation cohort made up of 120 different subjects was used. To predict cytomegalovirus infection status, the study combined high-throughput TCR immunosequencing, statistical association of individual TCRs with disease status, and machine learning. To study patterns of TCR occurrence, a later analysis re-analyzed previously published TCR beta repertoires from 600 to 750 donors and added high-resolution HLA genotyping. Rather than drawing on any new phenotypic data, the later analysis identified candidate immune exposures from TCR beta sequences and the way those sequences occurred across donors. To decide whether each TCR beta V gene segment behaved as functional or pseudogenic, an earlier analysis of some 540 of the donors relied on high-throughput TCR beta sequencing. Donor age, sex, ethnicity and CMV serostatus were compiled alongside the repertoire data. A later genetic analysis used genome-wide SNP genotypes for about three fifths of the 666 donors, treating that subset as a discovery cohort. Every repertoire in the discovery cohort had been generated on one and the same sequencing platform. Both class I and class II loci were covered by HLA typing, at four-digit resolution. The number of donors typed differed by locus, with 629-630 for A, B, C, DRB1 and DQB1, 522 for DQA1, approximately 580 for DPA1, and around 430 for DPB1. Roughly 5 DR-DQ haplotypes were handled as single units for association and clustering, since linkage in the cohort was strong. Among 300 to 450 genotyped donors of the cohort, an average of 235,054 unique TCR beta nucleotide sequences were sequenced per donor, roughly 18% of them non-productive.

This clone appeared a few times. The antigen it binds to is not known. No per-base quality is available; no much larger clone lies one base away. Receptors were amplified or captured by the immunoSEQ multiplex PCR assay. The multiplex PCR relied on a mix of 60 forward primers for TCR Vbeta segments and 13 reverse primers for TCR Jbeta segments. Amplification of the CDR3 region of rearranged TCR beta genes was performed with a multiplex PCR assay on genomic DNA. On the Illumina HiSeq System, the amplified TCR beta libraries were sequenced as 87-base-pair reads. The authors processed their data as follows. Across the 600 to 700 repertoires, a later analysis counted 78 million or so unique TCR beta chains, roughly 11 million of which were shared by at least two donors. To remove PCR and sequencing errors, raw reads were error-corrected and collapsed into unique sequences using a nearest-neighbor algorithm that merged closely related sequences. Alignment of CDR3 sequences to IMGT reference sequences was used to assign V, D and J gene segments. Each retained sequence needed at least a six-nucleotide match to both a V gene segment and a J gene segment. Rearrangements were classified as productive when the CDR3 lacked stop codons and remained in frame with V and J, and all other rearrangements were classified as non-productive. Following IMGT convention, CDR3 was defined as the stretch from the second conserved V-encoded cysteine up to the conserved J-encoded phenylalanine. In an earlier analysis of 550 to 650 of the donors, sequences lacking an unambiguous match to a single V gene segment were excluded. In an earlier analysis of approximately 500 of the donors, a V segment was called functional when productive rearrangements were above 56.7%, and segregating when the standard deviation between donors exceeded 5%. To diagnose cytomegalovirus status from the catalog of TCR beta chain sequences, a statistical classification framework was built. A later analysis assigned V and J genes by comparing TCR nucleotide sequences with IMGT/GENE-DB human TR gene sequences. In a later analysis, CDR3 sequences and most-parsimonious VDJ recombination scenarios were assigned using the TCRdist pipeline. In a later analysis, each TCR beta chain was defined by its CDR3 amino acid sequence together with its V-gene family, and reads without a unique V-gene family were excluded. A later analysis removed 550 to 650 highly shared, low-generation-probability nucleotide sequences to deal with suspected cross-contamination and a sequencing artifact. A later analysis calculated a clonal expansion index for each public chain from normalized within-repertoire ranks of inferred template counts. In a later analysis, generation probabilities were computed with a VDJ recombination model fitted to out-of-frame rearrangements, and the resulting probabilities were checked against IGoR. Hypergeometric tests were used in a later analysis to score TCR-TCR, TCR-HLA and TCR-CMV co-occurrence, with a repertoire-size bias correction applied to the TCR pairs. To estimate false discovery rates, a later analysis permuted the HLA or CMV assignments 20 times. In a later analysis, co-occurring TCRs were grouped using DBSCAN, and TCRdist sequence similarity was added for clustering within HLA-allele-positive subsets. Repertoires with fewer than 30,000 or more than 120,000 public chains, plus five repertoires with anomalous nucleotide sharing, were excluded from co-occurrence clustering. In its TCRdb copy, this immuneACCESS table keeps in-frame sequences only and misses some clones. Where compared with another copy, unresolved V genes explain less than half of these, and the others have no known cause. Clone size and the V and J calls come from that table; the DNA yielded D and trimming. Within this sample are more than 95,000 clones, with roughly 79% of them counted one time only. 1% to 1.5% of the sample goes to the ten largest clones.

The cohort comprised hundreds of healthy bone marrow donors. Cohort members were all nominally healthy when sampled, although unrecorded immune exposures were likely present. The donor was CMV seronegative and belonged to the group of several hundred seronegative cohort members. A peripheral blood sample was provided by each donor, and peripheral blood mononuclear cells were used for TCR beta sequencing. Genomic DNA was extracted from the blood cell samples with the Qiagen DNeasy Blood Extraction Kit. From its cysteine to its phenylalanine, the CDR3 spans 17 amino acids. Only the CDR3 portion is preserved as DNA: 51 bases, with reading frame beginning at the first base. The paper as a whole reports these results and caveats: Correlated functional status among segregating V segments might be attributable to linkage disequilibrium, but an unknown experimental factor could not be ruled out. In a later analysis, TCR association rates were found to vary across HLA loci, with the most associated TCRs seen for DRB1 alleles and the fewest for HLA-C alleles. Because counts were too low, 15 to 20 rarely observed V segments, including chromosome 9 orphons, were excluded from the earlier analysis of a few hundred of the donors. Compared with equally common non-associated chains, HLA-associated TCR beta chains in a later analysis were more clonally expanded and had lower generation probabilities. Strong co-occurrence of HLA alleles, especially DR and DQ, made assigning TCR associations to individual alleles difficult. A later analysis reported that several top co-occurrence clusters appeared linked to parvovirus B19, influenza, CMV and Epstein-Barr virus. A group of highly shared sequence variants was considered likely to be a technical artifact of the sequencing pipeline. A later genetic analysis associated a missense DCLRE1C variant with V-gene and J-gene trimming of TCR beta chains, and an independent cohort replicated the association. A total of 150 to 200 TCR beta chains were listed by the study as associated with cytomegalovirus. In a later genetic analysis, fewer N-insertions in productive TCRs were reported among donors in an Asian-associated ancestry cluster than the roughly 700-donor mean. An earlier analysis of 450 to 750 of the donors showed that most TCR beta V segments appeared in productive rearrangements either about 87% or about 30% of the time, which broadly matched IMGT annotations. Cytomegalovirus status was reported to be diagnosed by the classifier with high specificity and sensitivity in both the original and validation cohorts. Roughly uniform sequencing depth across donors was assumed in presence/absence analyses, although this assumption may not hold. Because HLA typing was missing for some donors at each locus, association tests included only the typed subset. Because the 87-base-pair reads could not distinguish some IMGT-functional V segments, including TRBV6-2 and TRBV6-3, those segments were excluded. A further reported finding was that TCR beta sequences accurately predicted the HLA-A and HLA-B alleles for most subjects in the first cohort. Only TCR beta chains were sequenced in this cohort, and the absence of alpha or paired-chain data limited detectable features. Specific HLA alleles were associated with 15,000 to 20,000 TCR beta sequences at a false discovery rate of 0.05 in a later analysis. In vitro tests confirmed that a few of the cytomegalovirus-associated TCR beta chains recognize cytomegalovirus antigens. Across donors, most TCR sequences were observed very rarely, whereas some public TCRs were present in many individuals. According to the authors, the approach could potentially be generalized to other disease states and immunological phenotypes. In a later analysis, most CMV-associated TCR beta chains were found to appear HLA-restricted, with HLA associations seemingly driven largely by CMV exposure. CMV serostatus was the only immune exposure information available for the cohort.

The rearrangement combines TRBV12-2 with TRBJ2-7; TRBD2 is the table's D call and was not checked against the DNA. TRBV12-2 has pseudogene status. Sequenced material: PBMCs. The receptor was isolated from a man in his forties in good health and CMV-seronegative. The sequenced DNA is TGTGCAAGTCGCTTAGCGGGGTTAGCGGGCCTGTTCTACGAGCAGTACTTC. This is translated as CASRLAGLAGLFYEQYF.